The sequence of this T cell receptor beta chain was determined in a study of T cells in Graves' hyperthyroidism and ophthalmopathy. Hyperthyroidism had been newly diagnosed in patients aged 18 to 65, and its duration was under 2 months. It was at first hyperthyroidism diagnosis, before any ophthalmopathy symptoms, that the blood sample was taken. From RNA transcripts, TCR beta CDR3 regions were amplified. HTBI primers drove first-round RT-PCR of the TCR CDR3. TCRdb re-analysed the multiplex PCR reads in MiXCR, keeping a single row per CDR3 protein. This repertoire shows 550,000 to 850,000 distinct CDR3 sequences, around 20% found once; its top ten account for around 15%. This clonotype occurred a few times. Its antigen remains unknown. V lost 4 bases and J 7 bases, leaving 14 bases between the germline ends. The CDR3 length is 14 residues. The germline V gene encodes CDR1 SGDLS and CDR2 YYNGEE. Findings and limits, study-wide: Expanded thyroid clonotypes (above 0.001) were mostly also found in blood.

The source material was blood. The receptor was derived from a woman aged 45-59 years with Graves' hyperthyroidism that later progressed to Graves' ophthalmopathy. The chain has TRBV9 and TRBJ2-2; D is perhaps TRBD1 or TRBD2 (5 bases each). CDR3 in DNA: TGTGCCAGCAGCCCCAGTGGGGACGGCGGGGAGCTGTTTTTT. Its translation is CASSPSGDGGELFF.